Listed below are T cell receptor beta chains from one sample, sequenced in a study of OX40 agonist ivuxolimab in advanced cancers. Assay: immunoSEQ multiplex PCR; the TCRdb copy retains only in-frame clones and omits some. The sample holds around 70,000 clones, roughly 86% seen once. The source material was CD4+ or CD8+ T cells sorted from blood, sampled in a trial of the OX40 agonist ivuxolimab. These receptors were obtained from an adult with an advanced solid tumor such as melanoma, head and neck, liver or kidney cancer. CDR3s include the opening cysteine and the closing phenylalanine or tryptophan. D genes are given only for firm matches. Part of the rows lack a size; the others show once, few, many or a class for expanded clones.

V gene	J gene	D gene	clone size	CDR3 DNA	CDR3 protein
TRBV6-5	TRBJ1-1	TRBD1	NA	TGTGCCAGCAATTCACATAAGGGGGCTAACACTGAAGCTTTCTTT	CASNSHKGANTEAFF
TRBV11-2	TRBJ1-1	NA	once	TGTGCCAGCAGCTTAGAGTCGGCTGAAGCTTTCTTT	CASSLESAEAFF
TRBV28	TRBJ1-1	NA	NA	TGTGCCAGCAGTTTGCCCGGGGGCACTGAAGCTTTCTTT	CASSLPGGTEAFF
TRBV9	TRBJ1-6	NA	NA	TGTGCCAGCAGTGGGGGGAGCTCCTATAATTCACCCCTCCACTTT	CASSGGSSYNSPLHF
TRBV2	TRBJ1-2	NA	NA	TGTGCCTCCACTGGGACCGCTAACTATGGCTACACCTTC	CASTGTANYGYTF
TRBV7-8	TRBJ2-7	NA	NA	TGTGCCAGCAGCTATACCCGGGACACTAACTACGAGCAGTACTTC	CASSYTRDTNYEQYF
TRBV5-1	TRBJ2-5	TRBD2	NA	TGCGCCAGCTCGGGAGGCCCCGGGGAGACCCAGTACTTC	CASSGGPGETQYF
TRBV4-1	TRBJ2-7	TRBD2	NA	TGCGCCAGCAGCTCCCACCTCAATAGCGGGGTACTTGACGAGCAGTACTTC	CASSSHLNSGVLDEQYF
TRBV4-3	TRBJ2-1	NA	NA	TGCGCCAGCAGCCAAGAGGCTGGGAGGGGAGGGGGGTATGAGCAGTTCTTC	CASSQEAGRGGGYEQFF
TRBV7-8	TRBJ1-2	TRBD1	few	TGTGCCAGCAGCTCGCGGACAGGGGGCTATGGCTACACCTTC	CASSSRTGGYGYTF
TRBV7-3	TRBJ2-1	NA	NA	TGTGCCAGCAGCATCGACACTTACAATGAGCAGTTCTTC	CASSIDTYNEQFF
TRBV19	TRBJ1-2	NA	NA	TGTGCCAGTAGACAGGGTACCACTAACTATGGCTACACCTTC	CASRQGTTNYGYTF
TRBV6-1	TRBJ1-5	NA	NA	TGTGCCAGCAGTGAAGGTTACGCTCAGCCCCAGCATTTT	CASSEGYAQPQHF
TRBV5-8	TRBJ2-1	NA	NA	TGTGCCAGCAGCTTGTACGGATCCTACAATGAGCAGTTCTTC	CASSLYGSYNEQFF
TRBV11-3	TRBJ2-1	TRBD1	NA	TGTGCCAGCAGCTTAGAGGGGACAGGGTGGGATGAGCAGTTCTTC	CASSLEGTGWDEQFF
TRBV5-8	TRBJ1-3	NA	once	TGTGCCAGCAGCTTAAGCCCAGGTCCGGGGCGCACCATATATTTT	CASSLSPGPGRTIYF
TRBV28	TRBJ2-7	TRBD1	few	TGTGCCAGCACCCCCTCGGACAGGGTTACATACGAGCAGTACTTC	CASTPSDRVTYEQYF
TRBV7-2	TRBJ2-1	NA	few	TGTGCCAGCAGCTTCATACCCCTGACGAGAACCTACAATGAGCAGTTCTTC	CASSFIPLTRTYNEQFF
TRBV4-1	TRBJ2-5	NA	NA	TGCGCCAGCAGCGTAAAGCTCGGCAGATTCGGCCTGGAAGAGACCCAGTACTTC	CASSVKLGRFGLEETQYF
TRBV7-9	TRBJ2-7	NA	NA	TGTGCCAGCAGCCTAGGGGGTCCTCTATCCTACGAGCAGTACTTC	CASSLGGPLSYEQYF
TRBV4-3	TRBJ2-6	TRBD2	once	TGCGCCAGCAGCCCCGGGGGGACTGGGGCCAACGTCCTGACTTTC	CASSPGGTGANVLTF
TRBV5-1	TRBJ2-7	NA	NA	TGCGCCAGCAGCGATCCCGGGACGGCGGCCTACGAGCAGTACTTC	CASSDPGTAAYEQYF
TRBV5-4	TRBJ1-3	NA	once	TGTGCCAGCAGCTTGGGTCCAGCCTCTGGAAACACCATATATTTT	CASSLGPASGNTIYF
TRBV5-1	TRBJ1-1	NA	NA	TGCGCCAGCAGCCCCAGGGAAGGGGGGAACACTGAAGCTTTCTTT	CASSPREGGNTEAFF
TRBV7-8	TRBJ2-7	NA	NA	TGTGCCAGCAGCATCATCCCGGGCGGTTACGAGCAGTACTTC	CASSIIPGGYEQYF
TRBV10-3	TRBJ2-7	NA	NA	TGTGCCATCAGTGAGGGCACCCCCTACGAGCAGTACTTC	CAISEGTPYEQYF
TRBV4-1	TRBJ2-1	NA	NA	TGCGCCAGCAGCCAAGATCAAGGGTTGTATGAGCAGTTCTTC	CASSQDQGLYEQFF
TRBV7-2	TRBJ2-3	TRBD2	once	TGTGCCAGCAGCCTCCGACTAGCGGGGGGGAGCACAGATACGCAGTATTTT	CASSLRLAGGSTDTQYF
TRBV28	TRBJ2-7	NA	NA	TGTGCCAGCAGTTTATTATCCGGGCGCGAGCAGTACTTC	CASSLLSGREQYF
TRBV7-9	TRBJ1-3	NA	once	TGTGCCAGCAGCTTAACGGGGTTAGACACCATATATTTT	CASSLTGLDTIYF
TRBV11-1	TRBJ2-1	NA	NA	TGTGCCAGCAGCTTAGTGAGCTCCTACAATGAGCAGTTCTTC	CASSLVSSYNEQFF
TRBV4-3	TRBJ2-1	TRBD2	few	TGCGCCAGCAGCCAAGGCCTAGCGGGGGGGGATGAGCAGTTCTTC	CASSQGLAGGDEQFF
TRBV19	TRBJ2-1	NA	NA	TGTGCCAGTATGGGACTTTTCAATGAGCAGTTCTTC	CASMGLFNEQFF
TRBV2	TRBJ1-1	TRBD1	NA	TGTGCCAGGGGGACAGGCTCGATGAACACTGAAGCTTTCTTT	CARGTGSMNTEAFF
TRBV29-1	TRBJ1-1	NA	once	TGCAGCGTTGATAGTCAGGTGGGCACTGAAGCTTTCTTT	CSVDSQVGTEAFF
TRBV18	TRBJ1-2	NA	NA	TGTGCCAGCTCACCAAGGGGAGATGGCTACACCTTC	CASSPRGDGYTF
TRBV14	TRBJ1-4	NA	NA	TGTGCCAGCAGCCAAGCTCACCACAGCTCTGAAAAACTGTTTTTT	CASSQAHHSSEKLFF
TRBV19	TRBJ2-5	NA	once	TGTGCCAGTAGTATGTCCCCTCGGACAGAGCGGGAGACCCAGTACTTC	CASSMSPRTERETQYF
TRBV6-1	TRBJ2-7	NA	few	TGTGCCAGCAGTGAACAGGATTACGAGCAGTACTTC	CASSEQDYEQYF
TRBV6-5	TRBJ2-7	TRBD2	NA	TGTGCCAGCAGCCTAGCGGGAGGCGAGCAGTACTTC	CASSLAGGEQYF
TRBV2	TRBJ2-5	NA	NA	TGTGCCAGCAGTGAAAATCTTGTAGTAGCGGCGGGGCGCCAAGAGACCCAGTACTTC	CASSENLVVAAGRQETQYF
TRBV2	TRBJ2-2	NA	few	TGTGCCAGCAGTGTGGGGGACACGAACACCGGGGAGCTGTTTTTT	CASSVGDTNTGELFF
TRBV2	TRBJ1-1	NA	few	TGTGCCAGCGCGACTACAGGAAACACTGAAGCTTTCTTT	CASATTGNTEAFF
TRBV5-1	TRBJ2-2	NA	NA	TGCGCCAGCAGCTTAGGTTACGCCGGGGAGCTGTTTTTT	CASSLGYAGELFF
TRBV7-6	TRBJ2-5	NA	NA	TGTGCCAGCAGCTTAAATTACAGGGAGACCCAGTACTTC	CASSLNYRETQYF
TRBV6-5	TRBJ2-7	NA	NA	TGTGCCAGCAGTTACTCGATTACAGGGTGGGCCTACGAGCAGTACTTC	CASSYSITGWAYEQYF
TRBV2	TRBJ1-5	NA	few	TGTGCCACCGCCATGGAGGGCAATCAGCCCCAGCATTTT	CATAMEGNQPQHF
TRBV5-4	TRBJ2-3	NA	NA	TGTGCCAGCAGGGGGGGGACAACTAGCACAGATACGCAGTATTTT	CASRGGTTSTDTQYF
TRBV11-3	TRBJ2-1	TRBD1	medium-sized	TGTGCCAGCAGCCGGGGACAGGGTGATACTAGTGAGCAGTTCTTC	CASSRGQGDTSEQFF
TRBV5-1	TRBJ2-7	NA	NA	TGCGCCAGCAGCTTGGATTTGTCCAGTCTTTCTCGCGAGCAGTACTTC	CASSLDLSSLSREQYF
TRBV5-1	TRBJ1-2	NA	few	TGCGCCAGCAGCTTGGACACCTATGGCTACACCTTC	CASSLDTYGYTF
TRBV10-3	TRBJ2-7	NA	NA	TGTGCCATCAGTGAAGACTTAAGCTCCTACGAGCAGTACTTC	CAISEDLSSYEQYF
TRBV2	TRBJ1-5	TRBD1	few	TGTGCCAGCAGTGCGGACAGGGACAATCAGCCCCAGCATTTT	CASSADRDNQPQHF
TRBV7-2	TRBJ2-1	TRBD1	NA	TGTGCCAGCAGCTTAGGTGGACAGGGCACGAATGAGCAGTTCTTC	CASSLGGQGTNEQFF
TRBV2	TRBJ1-1	NA	NA	TGTGTCAGTTTCCCTCAGACAGGCCAAGAAGCTTTCTTT	CVSFPQTGQEAFF
TRBV29-1	TRBJ2-3	NA	NA	TGCAGCGTTAGCCCGACTCAAGGGGGATTGGTCACAGATACGCAGTATTTT	CSVSPTQGGLVTDTQYF
TRBV19	TRBJ2-2	TRBD2	NA	TGTGCCAGTAGTATCCCGCTTCCGGGACTAGCGGGAGAGAACACCGGGGAGCTGTTTTTT	CASSIPLPGLAGENTGELFF
TRBV18	TRBJ2-7	TRBD2	NA	TGTGCCAGCTCAATCTCAAGTAGCGGGAGGGACGAGCAGTACTTC	CASSISSSGRDEQYF
TRBV7-9	TRBJ2-1	NA	NA	TGTGCCAGCAGCTTAGTGGGTAGTTACGAGCAGTTCTTC	CASSLVGSYEQFF
TRBV21-1	TRBJ2-7	NA	NA	TGTGCCAGCAGCAAAGTGAGCAGGGGGCCCACCTACGAGCAGTACTTC	CASSKVSRGPTYEQYF